This TCR beta chain was recovered during a study of T cell responses to AZD1222 COVID-19 vaccine. Study-level background: It was second doses at about 4 or about 12 weeks that were pooled.

Whole-study findings and limits: Just a handful of AZD1222 recipients were seropositive at baseline. Reportedly, nearly half the spike-specific TCRs target unmutated variant regions.

Libraries were prepared by immunoSEQ multiplex PCR; TCRdb keeps only in-frame clonotypes and omits some of them. The sample shows about 90,000 clones, nearly 90% of them seen only once. As for this clone: Its antigen is not identified.

Trimming took 8 bases from V and 0 from J, leaving 13 bases between them. The CDR3 is 14 residues long. Germline-derived CDR1 and CDR2 are MNHEY and SMNVEV (reference sequence). The clonotype originates from an adult in good health. The chain links TRBV27 to TRBJ1-1; no clear D. The sequenced sample was peripheral blood, obtained on day 0 of AZD1222 vaccination. The DNA of the CDR3 is TGTGCCAGCTCTCACGCGTCCCTGAACACTGAAGCTTTCTTT. It encodes CASSHASLNTEAFF.